This T cell receptor beta chain was recorded in a study of blood T cell repertoires in COVID-19. This CDR3 region has 17 residues. The germline V gene has CDR1 SQVTM and CDR2 ANQGSEA. Trimming stripped 7 bases from V and 0 bases from J, with 25 bases between. Some clones are missing from TCRdb's copy, which holds only in-frame ones; the method was immunoSEQ multiplex PCR. The sample yields 150,000 or so clones, under 95% seen once. Input material: peripheral blood. The chain is built from TRBV29-1 and TRBJ2-7, with D maybe TRBD2 (5 bases). This TCR was recovered from a middle-aged man with acute or convalescent COVID-19. In nucleotides, the CDR3 is TGCAGCGCCGCGGGTTTGGCGGCGGGCCTGAGCTCCTACGAGCAGTACTTC. As protein: CSAAGLAAGLSSYEQYF.